Below are 20 T cell receptor beta chains sequenced from a single sample in a study of T cell responses to AZD1222 COVID-19 vaccine. The repertoire was sequenced with immunoSEQ multiplex PCR; TCRdb's copy has only in-frame clones and lacks some. Here the sample spans roughly 43,000 clones, 80% being singletons. Material: peripheral blood, obtained 28 days after the second dose of the MenACWY control vaccine. The receptors come from an adult who received the MenACWY meningococcal vaccine as a control.

In regard to this clone: The same CDR3 also results from other DNA sequences found in this sample. The rearrangement links TRBV6-5 to TRBJ2-6; TRBD1 is a possible D gene (6 bases). Trimming removed 7 bases at V and 1 base at J, with 8 bases between. CDR3 length: 14 residues. Germline CDR1 MNHEY, CDR2 SVGAGI. The CDR3 is CASTQGSGANVLTF. CDR3 sequence (DNA): TGTGCCAGCACCCAGGGGTCTGGGGCCAACGTCCTGACTTTC.

This clone was picked up a small number of times. The rearrangement joins TRBV5-5 to TRBJ1-1, with D uncertain. Trimming left V 6 bases short and J 4 bases short, with 13 bases between. CDR1 and CDR2 from the germline V gene are SGHKS and YYEKEE (reference sequence). The CDR3 loop spans 13 amino acids. CDR3 nucleotides: TGTGCCAGCACTCGAGGTAGTTCCACTGAAGCTTTCTTT. Protein product: CASTRGSSTEAFF.

In this sample, this clone turned up a few times. This sequence joins TRBV27 and TRBJ2-7, with a weak D call TRBD2 (6 bases). This CDR3 region has 15 residues. Between the trimmed V and J ends, which lost 7 bases and 4 bases, there was a span of 20 bases. The germline V gene encodes CDR1 MNHEY and CDR2 SMNVEV (reference sequence). As DNA, the CDR3 is TGTGCCAGCACCGCTACTCGGGCCGGAGGGTACGAGCAGTACTTC. Encoded protein: CASTATRAGGYEQYF.

This clone has more than one count but fewer than ten. The rearrangement uses TRBV28 and TRBJ2-1, with a weak D call TRBD2 (5 bases). The germline gives CDR1 MDHEN, CDR2 SYDVKM. V lost 6 bases to trimming and J lost 5 bases, with 17 bases between them. The CDR3 is 15 residues long. The CDR3 spells CASSRPRGHNNEQFF. The CDR3 coding sequence is TGTGCCAGCAGCAGACCCCGGGGTCATAACAATGAGCAGTTCTTC.

This clone was detected once. The rearrangement joins TRBV7-9 to TRBJ2-7; D gene uncertain. Per the germline V gene, CDR1 is SEHNR and CDR2 is FQNEAQ (reference sequence). V was cut by 2 bases and J by 6 bases, with 8 bases left in between. This CDR3 has 12 amino acids. The DNA for the CDR3 is TGTGCCAGCAGCTTAATTATGGGCGAGCAGTACTTC. Protein: CASSLIMGEQYF.

The chain employs TRBV5-4 and TRBJ1-2; 10 nucleotides agree with TRBD1. The CDR3 is 17 residues long. V lost 0 bases to trimming and J lost 4 bases; unmatched junction nucleotides: 9. Germline V gene sequence: CDR1 SGHNT, CDR2 YYREEE (reference sequence). CDR3 coding DNA: TGTGCCAGCAGCTTGGGCGGGACAGGGGCCAAATCCTATGGCTACACCTTC. It translates to CASSLGGTGAKSYGYTF.

The chain employs TRBV15 and TRBJ1-1; D is uncertain. The CDR3 is 13 residues long. V was cut by 0 bases and J by 1 base, with 3 bases left in between. Germline V gene sequence: CDR1 LNHNV, CDR2 YYDKDF (reference sequence). The CDR3 reads CATSRDRNTEAFF. The CDR3 DNA follows: TGTGCCACCAGCAGAGATAGGAACACTGAAGCTTTCTTT.

The chain carries TRBV6-4 and TRBJ1-1; D is unresolved. The CDR3 runs 13 residues. V gave up 6 bases and J gave up 4 bases, with 12 bases separating them. The V gene's germline CDR1 is MRHNA and CDR2 SNTAGT. The DNA for the CDR3 is TGTGCCAGCAGCCTAAACGAAGTCACTGAAGCTTTCTTT. It encodes CASSLNEVTEAFF.

V and J are TRBV28 and TRBJ1-2, with 7 bases fitting TRBD1. The V segment lost 8 bases and the J segment 5 bases; nucleotides outside the gene matches: 5. Germline V lookup: CDR1 MDHEN, CDR2 SYDVKM. This CDR3 is built from 12 residues. In DNA form, the CDR3 reads TGTGCCAGCCGATACAGGGGTTATGGCTACACCTTC. Amino acid sequence: CASRYRGYGYTF.

The chain employs TRBV13 and TRBJ2-3; D is perhaps TRBD1 (5 bases). Germline assignment: CDR1 PRHDT and CDR2 FYEKMQ (reference sequence). The V end lost 8 bases, the J end lost 5 bases, and 8 bases lay between the germline ends. The CDR3 covers 11 residues. The CDR3 region has the DNA TGTGCCAGCGCCGGACAAGATACGCAGTATTTT. This gives the protein CASAGQDTQYF.

The count of this clone is one. The gene calls are TRBV6-5 and TRBJ1-2; 7 bases are shared with TRBD1. The V and J ends lost 6 bases and 5 bases, in that order; junction bases with no gene match: 12. This CDR3 region has 15 residues. Germline CDR1 and CDR2: MNHEY and SVGAGI. CDR3 sequence reads: CASRQRDSASYGYTF. The CDR3, as DNA: TGTGCCAGCAGGCAACGGGACAGCGCATCTTATGGCTACACCTTC.

The chain carries TRBV30 and TRBJ1-5; no clear D gene. Trimming removed 0 bases at V and 2 bases at J, with 14 bases between. CDR3 size: 16 residues. CDR1 and CDR2 from the germline V gene are GTSNPN and SVGIG (reference sequence). CDR3 sequence (DNA): TGTGCCTGGAGTGTACGCTTAGGGTGGGGCAATCAGCCCCAGCATTTT. It codes for CAWSVRLGWGNQPQHF.

The chain employs TRBV2 and TRBJ1-2; possibly TRBD1 for D (5 bases). V was pared by 8 bases and J by 4 bases, with 17 bases between. This CDR3 has 14 amino acids. CDR1 SNHLY and CDR2 FYNNEI come from the germline V gene. The CDR3 nucleotides read TGTGCCAGCGCCGGGACTCCGACGGGCTATGGCTACACCTTC. It specifies CASAGTPTGYGYTF.

The V and J genes are TRBV2 and TRBJ1-5; possibly TRBD1 for D (5 bases). The CDR3 runs to 14 residues. The V gene lost 4 bases and the J gene lost 4 bases, with 11 bases spanning the gap. The V gene's germline CDR1 is SNHLY and CDR2 FYNNEI. CDR3: CASSVTGANQPQHF. The CDR3 bases are TGTGCCAGCAGTGTAACAGGAGCAAATCAGCCCCAGCATTTT.

The genes are TRBV12-3 or TRBV12-4 and TRBJ1-1; no clear D. V was cut by 6 bases and J by 1 base, with 9 bases left in between. The CDR3 loop spans 13 amino acids. The CDR3 DNA is TGTGCCAGCAGCCTTAGTCCGAACACTGAAGCTTTCTTT. The encoded protein is CASSLSPNTEAFF.

J is TRBJ2-7 and V is TRBV14; the D gene is possibly TRBD1 (6 bases). The CDR3 totals 16 residues. Looked up from germline, CDR1 is SGHDN and CDR2 is FVKESK. Trimming pared 0 bases from V and 0 bases from J, leaving 12 bases between. Here the CDR3 reads CASSQEDRRSSYEQYF. CDR3 sequence (DNA): TGTGCCAGCAGCCAAGAAGACAGGAGAAGCTCCTACGAGCAGTACTTC.

The rearrangement links TRBV19 to TRBJ2-1; D is perhaps TRBD2 (6 bases). CDR1 is LNHDA, CDR2 SQIVND, per germline (reference sequence). The V end was cut by 8 bases, the J end by 3 bases, with 17 bases between. This CDR3 is 15 amino acids long. In DNA form, the CDR3 reads TGTGCCAGTTCCGGGGGTGGCCCCTTCTACAATGAGCAGTTCTTC. This sequence encodes CASSGGGPFYNEQFF.

J is TRBJ2-2 and V is TRBV2; a weak D match, TRBD2 (5 bases). In germline, CDR1 is SNHLY, CDR2 FYNNEI. This CDR3 comprises 14 residues. The V gene lost 1 base and the J gene lost 6 bases, with 9 bases spanning the gap. Written as DNA, the CDR3 is TGTGCCAGCAGTGAAGAGAGGGCGGCCGGGGAGCTGTTTTTT. This encodes CASSEERAAGELFF.

The V and J genes are TRBV7-8 and TRBJ2-7; TRBD2 aligns across 8 bases. Germline V gene data show CDR1 as SGHVS and CDR2 as FQNEAQ. V shed 1 base, J shed 9 bases, and the junction held 8 bases outside the gene matches. CDR3 length: 14 amino acids. The CDR3 region is CASSLGEAGVGQYF. DNA of the CDR3: TGTGCCAGCAGCTTAGGAGAAGCGGGAGTAGGGCAGTACTTC. Variable domain in full (rest from reference TRBV7-8 and TRBJ2-7): GAGVSQSPRYKVAKRGQDVALRCDPISGHVSLFWYQQALGQGPEFLTYFQNEAQLDKSGLPSDRFFAERPEGSVSTLKIQRTQQEDSAVYLCASSLGEAGVGQYFGPGTRLTVT.

The chain uses TRBV28 and TRBJ2-5; 8 positions agree with TRBD1. Per germline, CDR1 MDHEN and CDR2 SYDVKM. The CDR3 runs 16 residues. Trimming at V came to 2 bases and at J to 0 bases, leaving 5 bases not matched to a gene. The CDR3 DNA follows: TGTGCCAGCAGTTTAAGGGACAGGTTTTACCAAGAGACCCAGTACTTC. Translating gives CASSLRDRFYQETQYF. Filled out from reference TRBV28 and TRBJ2-5, the complete variable domain reads DVKVTQSSRYLVKRTGEKVFLECVQDMDHENMFWYRQDPGLGLRLIYFSYDVKMKEKGDIPEGYSVSREKKERFSLILESASTNQTSMYLCASSLRDRFYQETQYFGPGTRLLVL.